These T cell receptor beta chains were read from a single sample in a study of Ad26.COV2.S vaccination and SARS-CoV-2 variants. This table comes from immunoSEQ multiplex PCR, and its TCRdb copy is limited to in-frame clones, with some not included. Of 350,000 to 500,000 clones in the sample, roughly 88% were seen once. The sample consisted of peripheral blood, taken in a trial of Ad26.COV2.S vaccine versus placebo. Receptor source: a person aged 18-60 years who received the Ad26.COV2.S COVID-19 vaccine or a placebo. The CDR3 runs from the conserved cysteine through the conserved F or W. The D gene is left open where the match is weak. Only part of the rows carry a size: once, few, many, or a class if the clone is expanded.

V	J	size	D	DNA	CDR3
TRBV30	TRBJ1-2	NA	NA	TGTGCCTGGAGTTTGGCGGGGAACTATGGCTACACCTTC	CAWSLAGNYGYTF
TRBV11-2	TRBJ2-7	NA	NA	TGTGCCAGCAGCTTAGGAGGATACATCTCCTACGAGCAGTACTTC	CASSLGGYISYEQYF
TRBV12-3/TRBV12-4	TRBJ2-5	NA	NA	TGTGCCAGCAGTTCAACTGATGAAGAGACCCAGTACTTC	CASSSTDEETQYF
TRBV11-2	TRBJ2-2	NA	NA	TGTGCCAGCAGCTCAGTTCCTTGGGAGCTGTTTTTT	CASSSVPWELFF
TRBV3-1/TRBV3-2	TRBJ2-3	NA	NA	TGTGCCAGCAGCCAAGGCCCCCCCACCAGCACCACAGATACGCAGTATTTT	CASSQGPPTSTTDTQYF
TRBV15	TRBJ2-1	few	NA	TGTGCCACCAGCAGAGATCTCTTTGGGGGCAGCTCCTACAATGAGCAGTTCTTC	CATSRDLFGGSSYNEQFF
TRBV4-3	TRBJ1-6	NA	NA	TGCGCCAGCAGCGAGCGGTTAACAGAAAATAATTCACCCCTCCACTTT	CASSERLTENNSPLHF
TRBV7-9	TRBJ1-2	NA	TRBD1	TGTGCCAGCAGCCCGGGACAGGGATACCCTGGCTACACCTTC	CASSPGQGYPGYTF
TRBV6-5	TRBJ2-2	NA	TRBD2	TGTGCCAGCAGTCGCTCAGCGGGGGGAACCGGGGAGCTGTTTTTT	CASSRSAGGTGELFF
TRBV5-6	TRBJ2-3	NA	NA	TGTGCCAGCACCAGGACTAGCACAGATACGCAGTATTTT	CASTRTSTDTQYF
TRBV3-1/TRBV3-2	TRBJ2-3	NA	NA	TGTGCCAGCAGCCTATGGTGGGATACGCAGTATTTT	CASSLWWDTQYF
TRBV11-2	TRBJ2-5	NA	NA	TGTGCCAGCAGCATTGGGCAGTTCCAAGAGACCCAGTACTTC	CASSIGQFQETQYF
TRBV19	TRBJ2-4	NA	NA	TGTGCCAGTAGTAGCCCAGGGTTGGAAAACATTCAGTACTTC	CASSSPGLENIQYF
TRBV23-1	TRBJ1-1	NA	NA	TGCGCCAGCAGTCCCGGAGGACCAAGGGCTTTCTTT	CASSPGGPRAFF
TRBV27	TRBJ2-7	NA	NA	TGTGCCAGCAGCTCAACAACGAACTCCTTTTACGAGCAGTACTTC	CASSSTTNSFYEQYF
TRBV12-3/TRBV12-4	TRBJ2-7	NA	NA	TGTGCCAGCAGTTTGCGGGTGGGATGGGAGCAGTACTTC	CASSLRVGWEQYF